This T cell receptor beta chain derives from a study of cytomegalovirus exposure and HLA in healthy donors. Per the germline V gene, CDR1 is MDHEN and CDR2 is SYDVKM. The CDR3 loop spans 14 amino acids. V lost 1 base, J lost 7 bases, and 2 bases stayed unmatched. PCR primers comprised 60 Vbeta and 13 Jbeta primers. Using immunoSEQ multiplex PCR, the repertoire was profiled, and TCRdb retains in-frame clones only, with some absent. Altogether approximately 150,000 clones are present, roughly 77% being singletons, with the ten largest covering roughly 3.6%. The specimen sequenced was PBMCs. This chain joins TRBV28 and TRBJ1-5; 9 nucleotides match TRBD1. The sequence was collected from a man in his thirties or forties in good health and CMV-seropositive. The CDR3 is CASSLSTGGQPQHF. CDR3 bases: TGTGCCAGCAGTTTATCGACAGGGGGGCAGCCCCAGCATTTT.